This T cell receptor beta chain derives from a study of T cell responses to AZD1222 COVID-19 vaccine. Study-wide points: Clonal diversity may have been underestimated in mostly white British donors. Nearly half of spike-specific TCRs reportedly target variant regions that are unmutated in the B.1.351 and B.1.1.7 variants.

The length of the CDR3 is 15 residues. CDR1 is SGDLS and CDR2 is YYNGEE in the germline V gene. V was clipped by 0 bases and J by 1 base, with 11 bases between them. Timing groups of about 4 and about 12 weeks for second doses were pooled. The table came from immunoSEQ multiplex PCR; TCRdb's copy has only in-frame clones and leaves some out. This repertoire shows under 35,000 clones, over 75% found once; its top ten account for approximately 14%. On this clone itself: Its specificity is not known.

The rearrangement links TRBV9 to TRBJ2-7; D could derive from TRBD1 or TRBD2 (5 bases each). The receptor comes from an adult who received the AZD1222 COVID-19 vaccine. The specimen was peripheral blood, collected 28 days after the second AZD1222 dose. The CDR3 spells CASSVALGVSYEQYF. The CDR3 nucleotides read TGTGCCAGCAGCGTAGCCCTGGGGGTTTCCTACGAGCAGTACTTC.